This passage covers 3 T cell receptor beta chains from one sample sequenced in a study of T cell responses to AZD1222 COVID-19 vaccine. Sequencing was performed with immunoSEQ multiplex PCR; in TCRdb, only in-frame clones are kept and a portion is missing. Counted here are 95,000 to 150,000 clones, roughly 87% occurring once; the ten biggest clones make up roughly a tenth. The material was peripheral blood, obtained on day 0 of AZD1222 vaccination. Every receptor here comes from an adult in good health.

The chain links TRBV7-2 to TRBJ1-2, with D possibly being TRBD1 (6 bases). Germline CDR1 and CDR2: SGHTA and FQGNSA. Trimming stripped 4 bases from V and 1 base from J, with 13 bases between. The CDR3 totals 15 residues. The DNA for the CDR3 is TGTGCCAGCAGCTACCAACAGGGCCTTAACTATGGCTACACCTTC. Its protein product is CASSYQQGLNYGYTF.

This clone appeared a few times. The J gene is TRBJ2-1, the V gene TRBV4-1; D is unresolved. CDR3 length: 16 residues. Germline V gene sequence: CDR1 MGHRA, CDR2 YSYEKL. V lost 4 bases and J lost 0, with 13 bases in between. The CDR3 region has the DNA TGCGCCAGCAGCCTTCGTAGCTATAGCTCCTACAATGAGCAGTTCTTC. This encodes CASSLRSYSSYNEQFF.

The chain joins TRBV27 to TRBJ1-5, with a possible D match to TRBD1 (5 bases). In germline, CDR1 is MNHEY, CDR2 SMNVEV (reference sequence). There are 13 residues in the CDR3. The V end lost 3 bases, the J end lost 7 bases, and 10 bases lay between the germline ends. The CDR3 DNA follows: TGTGCCAGCAGTTTCGGGGGTAACCAGCCCCAGCATTTT. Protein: CASSFGGNQPQHF.